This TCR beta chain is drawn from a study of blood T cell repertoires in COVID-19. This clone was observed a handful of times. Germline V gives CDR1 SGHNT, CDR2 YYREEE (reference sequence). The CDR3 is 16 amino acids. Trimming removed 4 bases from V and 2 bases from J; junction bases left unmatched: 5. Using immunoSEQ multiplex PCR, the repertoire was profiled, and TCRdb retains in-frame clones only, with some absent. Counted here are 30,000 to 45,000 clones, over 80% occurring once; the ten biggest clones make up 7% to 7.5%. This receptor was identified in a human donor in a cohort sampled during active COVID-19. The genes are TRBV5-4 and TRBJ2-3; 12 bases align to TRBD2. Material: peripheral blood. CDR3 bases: TGTGCCAGCAGCGGGGGACTAGCGGGTCACACAGATACGCAGTATTTT. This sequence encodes CASSGGLAGHTDTQYF.